The 27 T cell receptor beta chains presented below share a single source sample, sequenced in a study of blood T cell repertoires in COVID-19. Clones were read by immunoSEQ multiplex PCR, and TCRdb kept only the in-frame ones, dropping some. The repertoire holds some 260,000 clones, with over 65% as singletons. The sample taken for sequencing was peripheral blood. The receptors were sampled from a woman aged 80 or over with acute or convalescent COVID-19.

The chain employs TRBV20-1 and TRBJ2-2; D not certain. The CDR3 is made up of 11 amino acids. The ends were cut back, 2 bases at V and 7 bases at J, with 5 bases in the middle. The germline CDR1 and CDR2 sequences are DFQATT and SNEGSKA (reference sequence). Here the CDR3 DNA reads TGCAGTGCTAGAAAGAGCGGGGAGCTGTTTTTT. Amino acid sequence: CSARKSGELFF.

This sequence joins TRBV7-9 and TRBJ2-7; D may be TRBD1 (6 bases). Germline CDR1 SEHNR, CDR2 FQNEAQ (reference sequence). Deletions cut 3 bases from V and 5 bases from J, with 17 bases between. The CDR3 is 15 amino acids. Here the CDR3 reads CASSFGQTSVDEQYF. CDR3 in DNA: TGTGCCAGCAGCTTCGGACAGACCTCTGTTGACGAGCAGTACTTC. Full variable domain (remainder filled in from reference TRBV7-9 and TRBJ2-7): DTGVSQNPRHKITKRGQNVTFRCDPISEHNRLYWYRQTLGQGPEFLTYFQNEAQLEKSRLLSDRFSAERPKGSFSTLEIQRTEQGDSAMYLCASSFGQTSVDEQYFGPGTRLTVT.

CDR3 amino acids: CASSESQYGYTF. In DNA, the CDR3 is TGTGCCAGCAGTGAATCTCAGTATGGCTACACCTTC. The rearrangement uses TRBV2 and TRBJ1-2; D remains ambiguous. CDR3 length equals 12 residues. V was cut by 2 bases and J by 5 bases, with 6 bases left in between. The germline gives CDR1 SNHLY, CDR2 FYNNEI.

The chain has TRBV12-2 and TRBJ2-2; the D segment call TRBD1 is taken from the table without a DNA check. TRBV12-2 is flagged as a pseudogene. This CDR3 is 16 amino acids long. The CDR3 here is CASRYPQARGTGELFF. CDR3 coding DNA: TGTGCAAGTCGCTATCCCCAAGCCAGGGGGACCGGGGAGCTGTTTTTT.

This rearrangement joins TRBV12-3 or TRBV12-4 to TRBJ1-2; 9 nucleotides match TRBD1. The CDR3 runs 13 residues. Trimming removed 6 bases from V and 14 bases from J; junction bases left unmatched: 13. This CDR3 reads CASRTGQGRMRTF. The CDR3, as DNA: TGTGCCAGCAGAACCGGACAGGGGAGAATGCGAACCTTC.

The chain uses TRBV2 and TRBJ2-1; D gene unclear. V was trimmed by 2 bases and J by 7 bases, leaving 6 bases between them. Germline V CDR1 and CDR2: SNHLY, FYNNEI. The CDR3 consists of 12 residues. The CDR3 spells CASSEQKNEQFF. CDR3 nucleotide sequence: TGTGCCAGCAGTGAACAAAAAAATGAGCAGTTCTTC.

V usage is TRBV7-8 and J usage is TRBJ1-5, with 7 bases identical to TRBD1. This CDR3 has 13 amino acids. CDR1 SGHVS and CDR2 FQNEAQ come from the germline V gene. The ends lost 6 bases at V and 4 bases at J; junction bases unmatched: 3. The CDR3 DNA reads as TGTGCCAGCAGATTACAGGGGAATCAGCCCCAGCATTTT. Translating gives CASRLQGNQPQHF.

This clone occurred a few times. As DNA, the CDR3 is TGTGCCAGCAGGATTGGTCAGGGAAATTCACCCCTCCACTTT. Its translation is CASRIGQGNSPLHF. This chain connects TRBV2 to TRBJ1-6; possible D gene TRBD1, 5 bases. The CDR3 contains 14 residues. The V end lost 6 bases, the J end lost 7 bases, and 13 bases lay between the germline ends. The germline CDR1 and CDR2 sequences are SNHLY and FYNNEI. Together with reference TRBV2 and TRBJ1-6, the CDR3 gives the full variable domain: EPEVTQTPSHQVTQMGQEVILRCVPISNHLYFYWYRQILGQKVEFLVSFYNNEISEKSEIFDDQFSVERPDGSNFTLKIRSTKLEDSAMYFCASRIGQGNSPLHFGNGTRLTVT.

Worth noting for this clone: The sample has other DNA sequences that encode this CDR3 too. This chain connects TRBV6-1 to TRBJ2-7; TRBD1 is a possible D gene (5 bases). Between the trimmed V and J ends, which lost 3 bases and 5 bases, there was a span of 8 bases. CDR1 is MNHNS and CDR2 is SASEGT in the germline V gene. The CDR3 has 12 amino acids. The CDR3 region has the DNA TGTGCCAGCAGTGAGTCCAGGGACGAGCAGTACTTC. Protein: CASSESRDEQYF.

The chain carries TRBV6-6 and TRBJ1-2; 7 bases match TRBD1. There are 15 residues in the CDR3. J lost 8 bases, V lost 3 bases, and 12 bases had no gene match. The germline gives CDR1 MNHNY, CDR2 SVGAGI (reference sequence). The CDR3 nucleotides are TGTGCCAGCAGTTATGGCCCGGACAGGAGCGCCGGCTACACCTTC. This codes for CASSYGPDRSAGYTF.

Here the CDR3 reads CASSYSSQGTVGYTF. CDR3 bases: TGTGCCAGCAGTTACTCGAGCCAGGGGACGGTAGGCTACACCTTC. The J gene is TRBJ1-2, the V gene TRBV6-6; TRBD1 might be the D (6 bases). Germline loops: CDR1 MNHNY, CDR2 SVGAGI (reference sequence). The ends were cut back, 0 bases at V and 8 bases at J, with 16 bases in the middle. The CDR3 length is 15 residues.

The chain carries TRBV18 and TRBJ2-2, with D possibly matching TRBD2 (5 bases). Trimming removed 6 bases from V and 3 bases from J, with 14 bases in between. Germline V gene sequence: CDR1 KGHSH, CDR2 LQKENI. The CDR3 covers 15 residues. CDR3 coding DNA: TGTGCCAGCTCGCCTAACGGGATGTACACCGGGGAGCTGTTTTTT. Translated: CASSPNGMYTGELFF.

This clone was counted only a few times. The chain carries TRBV6-5 and TRBJ1-2; D not resolved. Trimming took off 0 bases at V and 2 bases at J, with 7 bases between the two ends. The CDR3 runs to 14 residues. Germline V gene lookup returns CDR1 MNHEY and CDR2 SVGAGI. CDR3 sequence reads: CASSYSMANYGYTF. The CDR3 coding sequence is TGTGCCAGCAGTTACTCGATGGCCAACTATGGCTACACCTTC.

This chain uses TRBV11-2 with TRBJ1-2, with 8 nucleotides matching TRBD1. CDR3 length equals 14 residues. With 0 bases clipped from V and 6 bases from J, the junction kept 3 bases outside the gene matches. The germline V gene has CDR1 SGHAT and CDR2 FQNNGV. This CDR3 reads CASSLETGGHGYTF. In nucleotides, the CDR3 is TGTGCCAGCAGCTTAGAAACAGGGGGGCATGGCTACACCTTC.

CDR3 region: CASILNTEAFF. CDR3 in DNA: TGTGCCAGCATCTTGAACACTGAAGCTTTCTTT. The chain uses TRBV12-3 or TRBV12-4 and TRBJ1-1; no definite D call. V was clipped by 7 bases and J by 0 bases, with 3 bases between them. CDR3 length equals 11 residues.

The CDR3 loop is CASSLRTSGGATSTDTQYF. In DNA, the CDR3 is TGTGCCAGCAGCTTACGGACTAGCGGGGGAGCCACTAGCACAGATACGCAGTATTTT. The genes are TRBV7-2 and TRBJ2-3; 13 bases map to TRBD2. The CDR3 has 19 amino acids. Losses at the gene ends were 2 bases for V and 0 bases for J; bases not matched to a gene: 8. The germline CDR1 and CDR2 sequences are SGHTA and FQGNSA.

This clone was counted a single time. The chain is built from TRBV9 and TRBJ2-2; D is unresolved. CDR1 is SGDLS, CDR2 YYNGEE, per germline. The CDR3 spans 15 residues. Trimming cost V 4 bases and J 0 bases, with 10 bases left between them. CDR3 in amino acids: CASSPQLTNTGELFF. In DNA, the CDR3 is TGTGCCAGCAGCCCACAGCTAACGAACACCGGGGAGCTGTTTTTT. Together with reference TRBV9 and TRBJ2-2, the CDR3 gives the full variable domain: DSGVTQTPKHLITATGQRVTLRCSPRSGDLSVYWYQQSLDQGLQFLIQYYNGEERAKGNILERFSAQQFPDLHSELNLSSLELGDSALYFCASSPQLTNTGELFFGEGSRLTVL.

The chain couples TRBV2 to TRBJ2-5; the D gene is possibly TRBD1 (6 bases). Germline loops: CDR1 SNHLY, CDR2 FYNNEI. The CDR3 sequence is 13 residues long. V gave up 9 bases and J gave up 3 bases, with 14 bases separating them. CDR3 bases: TGTGCCAGTTTACGGGACAAAAAAGAGACCCAGTACTTC. Its protein is CASLRDKKETQYF.

J is TRBJ1-4 and V is TRBV3-1 (or the pseudogene TRBV3-2), with 9 bases aligning to TRBD1. V was clipped by 8 bases and J by 6 bases; unmatched bases: 10. Per germline, CDR1 LGHDT and CDR2 YNNKEL (reference sequence). The CDR3 has 15 residues. The DNA of the CDR3 is TGTGCCAGCGGGGTTAGGGGGACAGGGTATGAAAAACTGTTTTTT. This sequence encodes CASGVRGTGYEKLFF.

V usage is TRBV5-1 and J usage is TRBJ2-3; 11 bases map to TRBD2. Germline trimming cut 0 bases from V and 4 bases from J; bases unmatched to any gene: 4. The length of the CDR3 is 16 residues. CDR1 and CDR2 from the germline V gene are SGHRS and YFSETQ. The CDR3 loop reads CASSLGSGGAADTQYF. The CDR3 coding sequence is TGCGCCAGCAGCTTGGGTAGCGGGGGGGCAGCAGATACGCAGTATTTT.

The chain is built from TRBV5-4 and TRBJ2-7; TRBD2 matches at 9 bases. After removal of 0 bases from V and 6 bases from J, the junction contained 7 bases not matched to a gene. This CDR3 contains 15 residues. Germline-derived CDR1 and CDR2 are SGHNT and YYREEE (reference sequence). CDR3 region: CASSLAFSGGREQYF. The CDR3, as DNA: TGTGCCAGCAGCTTGGCGTTTAGCGGGGGACGCGAGCAGTACTTC.

With respect to this clone: Other DNA sequences in the sample encode the same CDR3. The chain couples TRBV6-5 to TRBJ1-6, with 9 bases fitting TRBD1. The J segment lost 7 bases and the V segment lost 5 bases, leaving 6 bases of the junction unmatched. The CDR3 runs to 15 residues. The V gene's germline CDR1 is MNHEY and CDR2 SVGAGI. The CDR3 DNA reads TGTGCCAGCAGTCACGGGGGACAGGGAAATTCACCCCTCCACTTT. It yields the protein CASSHGGQGNSPLHF.

This chain joins TRBV25-1 and TRBJ2-3, with D maybe TRBD2 (6 bases). The CDR3 spans 14 residues. Trimming took 1 base from V and 6 from J, leaving 11 bases between them. Germline V CDR1 and CDR2: MGHDK, SYGVNS. DNA of the CDR3: TGTGCCAGCAGTGAATTTAAACTAGCCGATACGCAGTATTTT. It translates to CASSEFKLADTQYF.

V gene TRBV6-5 combines with J gene TRBJ2-1; 7 bases map to TRBD2. This CDR3 contains 15 residues. CDR1 is MNHEY, CDR2 SVGAGI, per germline. The trim removed 2 bases at V and 8 bases at J, leaving 9 bases unmatched. CDR3 sequence (DNA): TGTGCCAGCAGTTACGGGAGGGGACGTACGGATGAGCAGTTCTTC. Protein product: CASSYGRGRTDEQFF.

On this clone: Other nucleotide sequences in the sample specify the same CDR3. The chain couples TRBV7-2 to TRBJ2-7; 7 bases align to TRBD2. The ends lost 4 bases at V and 4 bases at J; junction bases unmatched: 7. Germline-derived CDR1 and CDR2 are SGHTA and FQGNSA. The CDR3 runs to 14 residues. CDR3: CASSSQRGGYEQYF. In DNA form, the CDR3 reads TGTGCCAGCAGCTCCCAGCGGGGCGGATACGAGCAGTACTTC.

This clone was detected a few times. V and J are TRBV27 and TRBJ2-1, with 7 bases fitting TRBD1. Per the germline V gene, CDR1 is MNHEY and CDR2 is SMNVEV (reference sequence). CDR3 length equals 16 residues. Unmatched junction bases numbered 5, after V lost 3 bases and J lost 0 bases. CDR3 in amino acids: CASSLEWDSSYNEQFF. The DNA for the CDR3 is TGTGCCAGCAGTTTGGAATGGGACAGCTCCTACAATGAGCAGTTCTTC.

This clone was seen only a few times. CDR3 in DNA: TGTGCCAGTAGTATAGTGAACAGGGGGGAACTGAACACTGAAGCTTTCTTT. Its protein is CASSIVNRGELNTEAFF. The rearrangement joins TRBV19 to TRBJ1-1, with 8 bases fitting TRBD1. There are 17 residues in the CDR3. Per the germline V gene, CDR1 is LNHDA and CDR2 is SQIVND (reference sequence). Losses at the gene ends were 1 base for V and 0 bases for J; bases not matched to a gene: 7.